This TCR beta chain was obtained from a study of T-cell reconstitution after alpha-beta-depleted transplantation in children. Points from the study as a whole: Some patients' high day-60 TCRbeta diversity was traced to surviving recipient T cells and thymic progenitors. Newly made T cells mostly supplied T-cell counts and diversity one year after transplant. Expanded graft clones numbering several hundred reportedly gave rise to alpha-beta T cells about two months after transplant.

This clonotype was seen at least ten times. What it binds is not known. J lost 5 bases, V lost 3 bases, and 4 bases had no gene match. CDR1 is SGHTA, CDR2 FQGNSA, per germline. This CDR3 has 16 amino acids. Unique molecular identifiers tagged the TCRbeta library. One entry per CDR3 protein results from TCRdb running MiXCR on the PCR reads. The table has around 64,000 distinct CDR3 sequences, approximately 10% seen once. Sequenced material: PBMCs, taken before TCRalphabeta/CD19-depleted stem cell transplant. The sequence was obtained from a boy between 10 and 17 years old with acute myeloid leukemia, due to receive a stem cell transplant. The chain joins TRBV7-2 to TRBJ2-1; 13 bases fit TRBD2. CDR3 residues: CASSLQLAGGNNEQFF. CDR3 DNA sequence: TGTGCCAGCAGCTTGCAACTAGCGGGGGGGAACAATGAGCAGTTCTTC.